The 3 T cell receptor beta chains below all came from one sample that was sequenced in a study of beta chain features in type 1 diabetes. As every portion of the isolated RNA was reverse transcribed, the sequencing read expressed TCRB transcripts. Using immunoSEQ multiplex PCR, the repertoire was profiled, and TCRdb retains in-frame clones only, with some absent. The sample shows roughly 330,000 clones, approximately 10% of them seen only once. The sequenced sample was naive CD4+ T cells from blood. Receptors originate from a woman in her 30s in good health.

In DNA, the CDR3 is TGTGCCAGCAGCCGAACCATAGCGGAGGAGCAGTTCTTC. As protein: CASSRTIAEEQFF. This chain links TRBV6-5 with TRBJ2-1; a possible D gene is TRBD2 (6 bases). This CDR3 spans 13 amino acids. V lost 6 bases, J lost 10 bases, and 16 bases lay in between. Germline loops: CDR1 MNHEY, CDR2 SVGAGI.

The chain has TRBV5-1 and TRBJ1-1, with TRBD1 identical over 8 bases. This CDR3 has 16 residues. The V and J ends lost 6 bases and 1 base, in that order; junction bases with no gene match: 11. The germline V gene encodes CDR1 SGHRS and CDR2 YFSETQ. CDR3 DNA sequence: TGCGCCAGCAATTCCCGGTCTGGACAGGGGAACACTGAAGCTTTCTTT. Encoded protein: CASNSRSGQGNTEAFF.

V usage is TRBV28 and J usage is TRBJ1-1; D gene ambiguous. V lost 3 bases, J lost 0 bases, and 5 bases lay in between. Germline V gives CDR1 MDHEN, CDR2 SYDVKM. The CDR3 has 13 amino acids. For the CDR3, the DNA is TGTGCCAGCAGTTTCGGGTTGAACACTGAAGCTTTCTTT. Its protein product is CASSFGLNTEAFF.